One and the same sample provided the 18 T cell receptor beta chains below, sequenced in a study of blood T cell repertoires in COVID-19. Libraries were prepared by immunoSEQ multiplex PCR; TCRdb keeps only in-frame clonotypes and omits some of them. This table has 200,000 to 250,000 clones, about 88% appearing once. Material for sequencing was peripheral blood. These receptors all come from a woman in her fifties or sixties with COVID-19, enrolled during active disease.

This chain joins TRBV28 and TRBJ2-2; no clear D. V lost 3 bases, J lost 3 bases, and 2 bases lay in between. The germline CDR1 and CDR2 sequences are MDHEN and SYDVKM. The CDR3 totals 12 residues. In DNA, the CDR3 is TGTGCCAGCAGTTTCTACACCGGGGAGCTGTTTTTT. This encodes CASSFYTGELFF.

The chain has TRBV6-2 or TRBV6-3 and TRBJ2-7; TRBD1 aligns across 7 bases. Trimming took 5 bases from V and 1 from J; bases not matched to a gene: 8. This CDR3 comprises 15 residues. Germline V lookup: CDR1 MNHEY, CDR2 SVGEGT. The CDR3 reads CASSGARTGSYEQYF. The CDR3 DNA is TGTGCCAGCAGTGGAGCAAGGACAGGTTCCTACGAGCAGTACTTC.

This chain links TRBV13 with TRBJ1-2; TRBD1 aligns across 7 bases. Trimming cost V 4 bases and J 4 bases; bases outside gene matches: 6. CDR1 and CDR2 (germline): PRHDT, FYEKMQ (reference sequence). The CDR3 is 14 residues long. CDR3 DNA: TGTGCCAGCAGCTCCCGACAGGGATTCTATGGCTACACCTTC. It codes for CASSSRQGFYGYTF.

This chain links TRBV19 with TRBJ2-1; D unresolved. The V end was cut by 5 bases, the J end by 9 bases, with 14 bases between. Germline V CDR1 and CDR2: LNHDA, SQIVND (reference sequence). The CDR3 length is 13 residues. CDR3 loop: CASSPRVSPEQFF. CDR3 in DNA: TGTGCCAGTAGTCCCCGTGTTTCCCCTGAGCAGTTCTTC.

In DNA form, the CDR3 reads TGTGCCAGCAGCCAATTTCTTGGACAGGGCTCGAGCACAGATACGCAGTATTTT. This codes for CASSQFLGQGSSTDTQYF. The chain couples TRBV14 to TRBJ2-3, with 8 bases fitting TRBD1. The trim removed 2 bases at V and 0 bases at J, leaving 10 bases unmatched. Per germline, CDR1 SGHDN and CDR2 FVKESK. This CDR3 has 18 residues.

The rearrangement joins TRBV19 to TRBJ2-2; D remains unclear. This CDR3 region has 13 residues. Trimming shortened V by 2 bases and J by 4 bases, and 5 bases separated the two germline ends. Germline loops: CDR1 LNHDA, CDR2 SQIVND (reference sequence). The CDR3 loop is CASSITTTGELFF. The CDR3, as DNA: TGTGCCAGTAGTATAACTACCACCGGGGAGCTGTTTTTT. Based on the CDR3 plus reference TRBV19 and TRBJ2-2, the full variable domain is DGGITQSPKYLFRKEGQNVTLSCEQNLNHDAMYWYRQDPGQGLRLIYYSQIVNDFQKGDIAEGYSVSREKKESFPLTVTSAQKNPTAFYLCASSITTTGELFFGEGSRLTVL.

The gene calls are TRBV27 and TRBJ1-6, with D maybe TRBD1 (6 bases). The CDR3 is 14 residues long. The germline gives CDR1 MNHEY, CDR2 SMNVEV (reference sequence). V shed 5 bases and J shed 10 bases, with 15 bases lying between them. This CDR3 is CASSTRAGDSPLHF. The CDR3 region has the DNA TGTGCCAGCAGTACAAGAGCAGGGGACTCACCCCTCCACTTT.

The chain couples TRBV7-7 to TRBJ2-5; 10 nucleotides agree with TRBD2. Germline-derived CDR1 and CDR2 are SSHAT and FNYEAQ (reference sequence). With V trimmed by 2 bases and J by 4 bases, 4 bases remained unmatched. The CDR3 contains 15 residues. CDR3 bases: TGTGCCAGCAGCTTAACCCAGCGGGGGGGAGAGACCCAGTACTTC. Translated, it gives CASSLTQRGGETQYF.

The chain is built from TRBV4-1 and TRBJ2-2; 8 bases are shared with TRBD1. CDR3 size: 16 residues. V gave up 5 bases and J gave up 11 bases; unmatched junction bases: 16. Germline values: CDR1 MGHRA, CDR2 YSYEKL. Written as DNA, the CDR3 is TGCGCCAGCAGCACGATTTCCGGCAGGGGGCCCCGTGAGCTGTTTTTT. As protein: CASSTISGRGPRELFF.

The chain joins TRBV29-1 to TRBJ2-1; TRBD2 aligns across 7 bases. The CDR3 sequence is 16 residues long. Germline V gene sequence: CDR1 SQVTM, CDR2 ANQGSEA. The V and J ends lost 1 base and 6 bases, in that order; junction bases with no gene match: 12. The CDR3 region has the DNA TGCAGCGTTGAAGGCGGGAGCGCAGGGCCCGCCAATGAGCAGTTCTTC. This encodes CSVEGGSAGPANEQFF.

The chain has TRBV3-1 (or the pseudogene TRBV3-2) and TRBJ2-7; 7 bases map to TRBD2. The CDR3 consists of 14 residues. The V gene end was trimmed by 6 bases and the J gene end by 0 bases; junction bases not matched to a gene: 5. The germline gives CDR1 LGHDT, CDR2 YNNKEL (reference sequence). Here the CDR3 DNA reads TGTGCCAGCAGTAGTGGGGGGGTCTCCTACGAGCAGTACTTC. Translated, it gives CASSSGGVSYEQYF.

V is TRBV10-3 and J is TRBJ1-5, with unresolved D. Germline V gene lookup returns CDR1 ENHRY and CDR2 SYGVKD. CDR3 length: 17 residues. With 0 bases removed from V and 4 bases from J, the gap between germline ends came to 16 bases. As DNA, the CDR3 is TGTGCCATCAGTGAGTCGGTTTACGGAGGCCAAAATCAGCCCCAGCATTTT. It specifies CAISESVYGGQNQPQHF.

This chain joins TRBV7-9 and TRBJ1-1; 11 nucleotides align to TRBD1. Per the germline V gene, CDR1 is SEHNR and CDR2 is FQNEAQ (reference sequence). V lost 5 bases and J lost 4; bases outside the gene matches: 0. The CDR3 contains 13 residues. CDR3 region: CASSGTGGTEAFF. The DNA of the CDR3 is TGTGCCAGCAGCGGGACAGGGGGCACTGAAGCTTTCTTT.

The chain employs TRBV24-1 and TRBJ2-5; the match to TRBD2 covers 7 bases. Per the germline V gene, CDR1 is KGHDR and CDR2 is SFDVKD. Trimming at V came to 8 bases and at J to 3 bases, leaving 8 bases not matched to a gene. This CDR3 region has 14 residues. The CDR3 region has the DNA TGTGCCACCACCTCGGGGGGAGGAGAAGAGACCCAGTACTTC. Encoded protein: CATTSGGGEETQYF.

The V and J genes are TRBV7-9 and TRBJ2-7; 9 bases map to TRBD1. The junction had 9 bases not matched to a gene; V was cut back by 4 bases and J by 2 bases. The CDR3 contains 16 residues. Per germline, CDR1 SEHNR and CDR2 FQNEAQ (reference sequence). Here the CDR3 reads CASSSWTGVMTYEQYF. CDR3 in DNA: TGTGCCAGCAGCTCCTGGACAGGGGTAATGACCTACGAGCAGTACTTC.

The chain recombines TRBV19 with TRBJ2-3; D ambiguous. Germline CDR1 is LNHDA and CDR2 is SQIVND (reference sequence). Trimming shortened V by 6 bases and J by 5 bases, and 9 bases separated the two germline ends. The CDR3 extends over 12 amino acids. The CDR3 is CASSFSGDTQYF. The CDR3 DNA follows: TGTGCCAGTAGCTTTTCGGGAGATACGCAGTATTTT. The full variable domain, in which reference TRBV19 and TRBJ2-3 provide the parts outside the CDR3, is DGGITQSPKYLFRKEGQNVTLSCEQNLNHDAMYWYRQDPGQGLRLIYYSQIVNDFQKGDIAEGYSVSREKKESFPLTVTSAQKNPTAFYLCASSFSGDTQYFGPGTRLTVL.

The rearrangement joins TRBV19 to TRBJ2-6; D is possibly TRBD1 (5 bases). Germline loops: CDR1 LNHDA, CDR2 SQIVND (reference sequence). The CDR3 is 14 amino acids. The ends were cut back, 7 bases at V and 2 bases at J, with 9 bases in the middle. CDR3 in DNA: TGTGCCAGTATTGGGGCTACTGGGGCCAACGTCCTGACTTTC. It is translated as CASIGATGANVLTF.

CDR3 protein: CASRLRGTPGSPLHF. CDR3 nucleotide sequence: TGTGCCAGCAGACTGAGGGGGACCCCCGGATCACCCCTCCACTTT. The rearrangement uses TRBV27 and TRBJ1-6, with D possibly matching TRBD1 (6 bases). The CDR3 runs to 15 residues. Trimming took 6 bases from V and 10 from J, leaving 19 bases between them. Germline V gene data show CDR1 as MNHEY and CDR2 as SMNVEV (reference sequence).